This T cell receptor beta chain stems from a study of blood T cell repertoires in COVID-19. Germline lookup yields CDR1 LNHDA and CDR2 SQIVND (reference sequence). The germline V and J ends were trimmed by 4 bases and 6 bases, with 19 bases remaining between them. The CDR3 has 16 amino acids. Using immunoSEQ multiplex PCR, the repertoire was profiled, and TCRdb retains in-frame clones only, with some absent. This sample has a few hundred thousand clones; approximately 80% occur once, and the top ten carry around 20%. The rearrangement joins TRBV19 to TRBJ1-5; possible D gene TRBD1, 5 bases. This TCR came from a man aged 25-45 years with active or convalescent COVID-19. The sample consisted of peripheral blood. CDR3 sequence: CASSNPPGVRFQPQHF. In DNA, the CDR3 is TGTGCCAGTAGTAACCCCCCGGGGGTTAGATTTCAGCCCCAGCATTTT.